Each of the 20 T cell receptor beta chains below was sequenced from the same sample in a study of blood T cells in healthy people across ages. Sample-barcoded 5' priming and a J-beta primer mix drove a second PCR of 7 to 11 cycles. TCRdb analysed the 5' RACE reads with MiXCR anew, one entry per CDR3 protein. The sample lists 1,800,000 or so distinct CDR3 sequences, about 39% seen once, with around 23% in the top ten. The sample comprised blood. The receptors were sampled from a human donor in good health.

This clonotype was picked up a small number of times. The V and J genes are TRBV5-6 and TRBJ1-2; 7 bases are shared with TRBD1. The germline CDR1 and CDR2 sequences are SGHDT and YYEEEE. The CDR3 length is 13 residues. After removal of 4 bases from V and 5 bases from J, the junction contained 5 bases not matched to a gene. CDR3 in amino acids: CASSATGLYGYTF. Written as DNA, the CDR3 is TGTGCCAGCAGCGCGACAGGGCTGTATGGCTACACCTTC.

This chain links TRBV15 with TRBJ1-1, with D perhaps matching TRBD1 (5 bases). The germline gives CDR1 LNHNV, CDR2 YYDKDF (reference sequence). The CDR3 totals 15 residues. V gave up 8 bases and J gave up 3 bases, with 19 bases separating them. CDR3 sequence reads: CATDGGPREDTEAFF. The CDR3 region has the DNA TGTGCCACCGATGGGGGTCCCCGGGAGGACACTGAAGCTTTCTTT.

A few counts support this clonotype. The CDR3 sequence: CSARAADSSETQYF. The DNA of the CDR3 is TGCAGTGCTAGAGCCGCAGACTCCTCGGAGACCCAGTACTTC. The chain combines TRBV20-1 with TRBJ2-5; no firm D call. The CDR3 length is 14 residues. V dropped 1 base and J dropped 5 bases, with 14 bases sitting between them. Germline lookup yields CDR1 DFQATT and CDR2 SNEGSKA (reference sequence).

The chain employs TRBV6-1 and TRBJ2-5; perhaps TRBD1 as D (6 bases). This CDR3 comprises 16 residues. Trimming stripped 2 bases from V and 5 bases from J, with 18 bases between. Germline V gene sequence: CDR1 MNHNS, CDR2 SASEGT. The CDR3 DNA sequence: TGTGCCAGCAGTGAACTAAGGGGGACCTCGAGGGAGACCCAGTACTTC. Its protein is CASSELRGTSRETQYF.

CDR3 nucleotides: TGCGCCAGCAGCCTTCGGCCTCTAAACACCATATATTTT. Amino acid sequence: CASSLRPLNTIYF. This chain uses TRBV4-1 with TRBJ1-3; D is unresolved. The germline gives CDR1 MGHRA, CDR2 YSYEKL. Trimming cost V 4 bases and J 6 bases, with 10 bases left between them. The length of the CDR3 is 13 residues.

This clonotype has a count of ten or more. The rearrangement joins TRBV15 to TRBJ1-6; D may be TRBD1 (5 bases). The ends were cut back, 0 bases at V and 7 bases at J, with 10 bases in the middle. CDR1 is LNHNV, CDR2 YYDKDF, per germline (reference sequence). CDR3 length: 15 amino acids. The CDR3 sequence: CATSRDAGSNSPLHF. DNA of the CDR3: TGTGCCACCAGCAGAGATGCAGGGAGCAATTCACCCCTCCACTTT.

The V and J genes are TRBV2 and TRBJ2-5; D remains ambiguous. Germline assignment: CDR1 SNHLY and CDR2 FYNNEI. V gave up 8 bases and J gave up 1 base, with 5 bases separating them. This CDR3 spans 11 amino acids. The CDR3 sequence: CASLLQETQYF. The DNA of the CDR3 is TGTGCCAGCTTACTCCAAGAGACCCAGTACTTC.

This chain connects TRBV3-1 to TRBJ2-1; D not certain. This CDR3 spans 12 amino acids. Between the trimmed V and J ends, which lost 2 bases and 8 bases, there was a span of 7 bases. CDR1 is LGHDT and CDR2 is YNNKEL in the germline V gene (reference sequence). The CDR3 nucleotides are TGTGCCAGCAGCCAACTTCCCGATGAGCAGTTCTTC. It is translated as CASSQLPDEQFF.

This clonotype was recorded at least ten times. In nucleotides, the CDR3 is TGTGCCAGCAGCTTGGACAGGGGATCCTATGGCTACACCTTC. This codes for CASSLDRGSYGYTF. The chain joins TRBV7-2 to TRBJ1-2, with 9 bases fitting TRBD1. J was trimmed by 4 bases and V by 3 bases; bases with no gene match: 3. The V gene's germline CDR1 is SGHTA and CDR2 FQGNSA. The CDR3 totals 14 residues.

CDR3 DNA sequence: TGTGCCAGTAGTGATTTATGTGGGGGCTACACCTTC. Translating gives CASSDLCGGYTF. The gene calls are TRBV19 and TRBJ1-2; D is ambiguous. Germline-derived CDR1 and CDR2 are LNHDA and SQIVND (reference sequence). This CDR3 region has 12 residues. Trimming pared 5 bases from V and 8 bases from J, leaving 12 bases between.

This clonotype has ten or more counts. V gene TRBV20-1 combines with J gene TRBJ2-5; 9 nucleotides line up with TRBD1. Trimming at V came to 0 bases and at J to 5 bases, leaving 7 bases not matched to a gene. Germline assignment: CDR1 DFQATT and CDR2 SNEGSKA (reference sequence). The CDR3 covers 15 residues. Here the CDR3 reads CSARDWDRVDETQYF. The CDR3 DNA reads as TGCAGTGCTAGAGATTGGGACAGGGTTGACGAGACCCAGTACTTC.

The chain recombines TRBV27 with TRBJ1-2, with a weak D call TRBD1 (5 bases). Germline CDR1 and CDR2: MNHEY and SMNVEV (reference sequence). The CDR3 has 17 amino acids. The germline V and J ends were trimmed by 5 bases and 8 bases, with 27 bases remaining between them. The CDR3 region has the DNA TGTGCCAGCAGTAGGTCTGCCCCGGGTCGGGGCCCCATGGGCTACACCTTC. Translated, it gives CASSRSAPGRGPMGYTF.

The V gene is TRBV12-3 or TRBV12-4, the J gene TRBJ2-3; perhaps TRBD2 as D (5 bases). Trimming cost V 7 bases and J 4 bases, with 18 bases left between them. The CDR3 runs to 15 residues. In nucleotides, the CDR3 is TGTGCCAGCACGCCGGGATCCCTCTTCCCAGATACGCAGTATTTT. It specifies CASTPGSLFPDTQYF.

The chain has TRBV10-3 and TRBJ2-1, with D uncertain. This CDR3 contains 13 residues. Trimming stripped 0 bases from V and 10 bases from J, with 10 bases between. Germline V lookup: CDR1 ENHRY, CDR2 SYGVKD. CDR3 in amino acids: CAISESSTGEQFF. CDR3 DNA sequence: TGTGCCATCAGTGAGTCGAGCACGGGCGAGCAGTTCTTC.

This clonotype showed up just a few times. The CDR3 DNA follows: TGCGCCAGCAGCTTGGTCCAGGGAAGGAACTACGAGCAGTACTTC. The encoded protein is CASSLVQGRNYEQYF. The chain combines TRBV5-1 with TRBJ2-7; tentatively, D is TRBD1 (5 bases). With 0 bases removed from V and 3 bases from J, the gap between germline ends came to 13 bases. Germline CDR1 and CDR2: SGHRS and YFSETQ. The CDR3 has 15 amino acids.

The rearrangement uses TRBV28 and TRBJ2-1, with D perhaps given as TRBD1 or TRBD2 (5 bases each). The CDR3 spans 14 residues. Germline CDR1 is MDHEN and CDR2 is SYDVKM. Trimming pared 6 bases from V and 2 bases from J, leaving 11 bases between. CDR3 nucleotide sequence: TGTGCCAGCAGAACCCTGGGACCCTACAATGAGCAGTTCTTC. Protein product: CASRTLGPYNEQFF.

The CDR3 region is CASSFTRSGYTF. DNA of the CDR3: TGTGCCAGCAGTTTTACAAGGTCTGGCTACACCTTC. V is TRBV12-3 or TRBV12-4 and J is TRBJ1-2; the D is unclear. CDR3 length equals 12 residues. The V end was cut by 3 bases, the J end by 7 bases, with 9 bases between.

CDR3 sequence (DNA): TGTGCCAGCAGCTTAGGGGGGGGTTCCCACTATGAGCAGTTCTTC. Translated, it gives CASSLGGGSHYEQFF. V usage is TRBV7-2 and J usage is TRBJ2-1; 7 bases map to TRBD2. With 1 base clipped from V and 8 bases from J, the junction kept 8 bases outside the gene matches. Germline V gives CDR1 SGHTA, CDR2 FQGNSA. CDR3 length equals 15 residues.

The chain has TRBV28 and TRBJ2-3; D assignment may be TRBD1 or TRBD2 (6 bases each). Germline CDR1 MDHEN, CDR2 SYDVKM. Trimming left V 1 base short and J 3 bases short, with 14 bases between. This CDR3 is built from 16 residues. This CDR3 is CASSLSQEGVTDTQYF. In DNA, the CDR3 is TGTGCCAGCAGTTTATCCCAGGAGGGGGTGACAGATACGCAGTATTTT. The entire variable domain, with the rest obtained from reference TRBV28 and TRBJ2-3, is as follows: DVKVTQSSRYLVKRTGEKVFLECVQDMDHENMFWYRQDPGLGLRLIYFSYDVKMKEKGDIPEGYSVSREKKERFSLILESASTNQTSMYLCASSLSQEGVTDTQYFGPGTRLTVL.

The V and J genes are TRBV29-1 and TRBJ1-5, with unresolved D. The CDR3 length is 13 residues. CDR1 SQVTM and CDR2 ANQGSEA come from the germline V gene. Trimming took off 4 bases at V and 3 bases at J, with 10 bases between the two ends. CDR3 protein: CSVGSGNNQPQHF. In nucleotides, the CDR3 is TGCAGCGTTGGATCCGGGAACAATCAGCCCCAGCATTTT.